This T cell receptor (beta chain) was obtained from a study of identical twins. Only healthy Caucasians were enrolled as donors. TCRdb recomputed calls from the 5' RACE reads with MiXCR, one row per CDR3 protein. The sample lists about 260,000 distinct CDR3 sequences, roughly 7% seen once, with roughly 3.7% in the top ten. Germline V gene lookup returns CDR1 MNHEY and CDR2 SVGEGT. This CDR3 comprises 15 residues. V shed 6 bases, J shed 1 base, and the junction held 3 bases outside the gene matches. The same data also contributed to another study, on yellow fever vaccine responses in identical twins.

This clonotype was sampled from a woman aged 18-30 years in good health. The sequencing sample was made of memory (CD45RO+) T cells sorted from blood. This rearrangement joins TRBV6-2 or TRBV6-3 to TRBJ2-2, with 9 bases matching TRBD1. The CDR3 nucleotides read TGTGCCAGCAGGACGGGACAGGGGAACACCGGGGAGCTGTTTTTT. Residues: CASRTGQGNTGELFF.